What follows is one T cell receptor beta chain and its context. The junction does not match germline at one end; this may be a read error. Other DNA sequences of this sample code for an identical CDR3. The data stem from a study of blood T cell repertoires in COVID-19. In the study overall: COVID-19 samples collected from the United States, Italy and Spain covered acute and convalescent phases. The analysed material was cDNA or gDNA that came from T cells, B-cell-depleted T cells, or PBMCs.

CDR1 is SGHAT and CDR2 is FQNNGV in the germline V gene. This CDR3 is built from 11 residues. Clones were sequenced by immunoSEQ multiplex PCR, and TCRdb holds only the in-frame ones, with some missing. The sample has 97,000 or so clones, over 85% seen once. In Seattle, patients joined the study during active infection and were tracked longitudinally. Material for sequencing was peripheral blood. The rearrangement uses TRBV11-2 and TRBJ2-7, with D unclear. The sequence came from a woman aged 45 to 65 with COVID-19, enrolled during active disease. The CDR3 protein is CASSSTYEQYF. CDR3 nucleotide sequence: TGTGCCAGTAGCTCTACCTACGAGCAGTACTTC. Filled out from reference TRBV11-2 and TRBJ2-7, the complete variable domain reads EAGVAQSPRYKIIEKRQSVAFWCNPISGHATLYWYQQILGQGPKLLIQFQNNGVVDDSQLPKDRFSAERLKGVDSTLKIQPAKLEDSAVYLCASSSTYEQYFGPGTRLTVT.